This TCR beta chain was sequenced for a study of CD8+ T cells in alopecia areata. Looking at the study overall: Treated patients took oral tofacitinib at 5 to 10 mg twice daily.

Extracted RNA was reverse transcribed, and the resulting cDNA served as sequencing template. Only in-frame clones appear in the TCRdb table, and some are missing; sequencing was by immunoSEQ multiplex PCR. The sample has hundreds of thousands of clones, roughly 69% seen once. Study outcomes and limitations: It was lesional scalp, especially alopecia totalis/universalis, that showed higher clonality than normal scalp. Sequencing of scalp samples also captures resident alphabeta T cells of normal skin.

This CDR3 comprises 15 residues. The junction had 10 bases not matched to a gene; V was cut back by 6 bases and J by 5 bases. Lesional scalp tissue (obtained by punch biopsy) and peripheral blood were collected from alopecia areata patients. As to this clone: Its antigen is unknown.

The material sequenced was CD4+ T cells sorted from blood, taken at week 0. This clonotype originated in a human donor with alopecia areata. V usage is TRBV23-1 and J usage is TRBJ1-5; 7 bases agree with TRBD1. TRBV23-1 is given ORF status, its function remaining uncertain. The CDR3 loop is CASRRQGLPDQPQHF. The CDR3 DNA is TGCGCCAGCAGGCGACAGGGACTGCCCGATCAGCCCCAGCATTTT.